The T cell receptor (beta chain) described here comes from a study of T cell changes during pregnancy in multiple sclerosis. Repertoires were generated with immunoSEQ multiplex PCR, while TCRdb's copy carries only in-frame clones and drops some. The sample lists tens of thousands of clones; roughly 87% were seen once. The sequence was collected from a female donor with multiple sclerosis, enrolled in a pregnancy study. Sample: peripheral blood, taken in the first trimester of pregnancy.

DNA of the CDR3: TGTGCCAGCAGGCGAGGGACAGGGGCTGAGGGGGAGCTGTTTTTT. It is translated as CASRRGTGAEGELFF. J is TRBJ2-2 and V is TRBV6-5, with 10 bases that match TRBD1. There are 15 residues in the CDR3. The germline CDR1 and CDR2 sequences are MNHEY and SVGAGI. Trimming cost V 6 bases and J 8 bases; bases outside gene matches: 9.